This TCR beta chain was sequenced for a study of cytomegalovirus exposure and HLA in healthy donors. The PCR used 60 Vbeta and 13 Jbeta primers. Original processing notes: Per a later analysis, the number of unique TCR beta chains was approximately 80 million, of which roughly 10 million were shared. Sequencing used immunoSEQ multiplex PCR; TCRdb keeps in-frame clones, though not all of them. V and J calls and clone size come straight from that table; D and trimming were deduced from the DNA. The sample records tens of thousands of clones, approximately 74% being singletons. The sample holds a few counts of this clone. Its antigen is as yet unknown. In germline, CDR1 is SNHLY, CDR2 FYNNEI. This CDR3 region has 15 residues. V shed 4 bases and J shed 5 bases, with 17 bases lying between them. Findings and limits, study-wide: Earlier findings revealed that most TCR beta V segments proved productive either about 90% or about 30% of the time. The study assumed roughly uniform donor sequencing depth for presence/absence analyses.

This chain uses TRBV2 with TRBJ1-2; D perhaps matches TRBD1 (5 bases). Input material: PBMCs. The clonotype comes from a woman between 25 and 40 years old in good health and CMV-seropositive. The CDR3 region is CASSVGGGAWYGYTF. The CDR3 coding sequence is TGTGCCAGCAGTGTTGGGGGAGGGGCTTGGTATGGCTACACCTTC. Full variable domain (outside the CDR3, taken from reference TRBV2 and TRBJ1-2): EPEVTQTPSHQVTQMGQEVILRCVPISNHLYFYWYRQILGQKVEFLVSFYNNEISEKSEIFDDQFSVERPDGSNFTLKIRSTKLEDSAMYFCASSVGGGAWYGYTFGSGTRLTVV.